A selection of T cell receptor beta chains follows, all from one sample in a study of T cells in Graves' hyperthyroidism and ophthalmopathy. Each CDR3 protein is one row after TCRdb ran MiXCR on the multiplex PCR reads. Of around 700,000 distinct CDR3 sequences detected, roughly a third appear once; the ten largest clones hold about a third. Sequences were obtained from blood. The receptors here all came from a woman in her thirties or forties with Graves' hyperthyroidism. Each CDR3 is given with its conserved first and last residue. Clone size is given for some rows only: seen once, a few or many times, or a class if the clone is expanded.

V gene	J gene	clone size	CDR3 protein
TRBV6-6	TRBJ2-7	-	CASSSHGGDPYEQYF
TRBV7-2	TRBJ1-2	-	CASSLEGQGGEGYTF
TRBV10-3	TRBJ2-1	-	CAIRAGTSGILNYNEQFF
TRBV15	TRBJ2-5	many	CATSRAGTGSQETQYF
TRBV29-1	TRBJ2-7	-	CSLGMQGEQYF
TRBV2	TRBJ1-5	many	CASQVGRVLNQPQHF
TRBV7-9	TRBJ1-2	-	CASSVEPGYYGYTF
TRBV7-9	TRBJ2-7	many	CASTLSGYEQYF
TRBV7-9	TRBJ1-2	-	CASSLGLEGGYTF
TRBV20-1	TRBJ2-5	many	CSARTSGGTETQYF
TRBV29-1	TRBJ2-3	-	CSLDSNTDTQYF
TRBV6-6	TRBJ1-3	many	CASSTEAGNTIYF
TRBV5-6	TRBJ2-7	-	CASSPSWRTLYEQYF
TRBV15	TRBJ2-2	many	CATSRLRGLAGNTGELFF
TRBV11-3	TRBJ1-4	-	CASSPLFGAEHEKLFF
TRBV19	TRBJ1-5	-	CAWREDTNQPQHF
TRBV12-3/TRBV12-4	TRBJ2-2	many	CASSGLAGGPIGELFF
TRBV7-2	TRBJ1-5	-	CASTSINSNQPQHF
TRBV20-1	TRBJ2-2	-	CSAQGLAGGNTGELFF
TRBV27	TRBJ2-7	-	CSSGTYEQYF
TRBV12-3/TRBV12-4	TRBJ1-5	few	CASSFKGVHSPQHF
TRBV2	TRBJ2-7	-	CASSSGLPSNEQYF
TRBV5-1	TRBJ2-2	few	CASSFPTVNTGELFF
TRBV15	TRBJ1-2	many	CATSRDMSYGYTF
TRBV25-1	TRBJ1-1	many	CASSESGGTKTAEAFF